This record concerns one T cell receptor (beta chain) sequence. Its cognate antigen has yet to be identified. The record has no base qualities; no much larger clone is one base away. The sample comes from a study of T cell responses to AZD1222 COVID-19 vaccine (dated by TCRdb to about 2021). With respect to the entire study: AZD1222 recipients with second doses at about 4 weeks or about 12 weeks were pooled, because spike-specific TCR depth and breadth did not differ between schedules. A total of just over 230 trial participants underwent TCR sequencing, of whom roughly 210 had received two doses of AZD1222 and roughly 26 had received two doses of the MenACWY control vaccine. Trial participants were enrolled into age subgroups of 18-55, 56-69 and 70-plus years, which contained about 150, 27 and 61 TCR-sequenced participants, respectively.

The CDR3 regions of human TCRbeta chains were subjected to immunosequencing. The original pipeline was this. Repertoire TCRs were checked for matches against a reference library of SARS-CoV-2-specific TCRs that had been generated using the MIRA antigen-specificity platform. Breadth was defined as the fraction of unique TCRs that were SARS-CoV-2-associated, and depth was defined as the fraction of total T cells that were SARS-CoV-2-associated. Using the MIRA data, each spike-specific TCR was mapped to the spike region that the TCR reacts to and placed in a CD4 or CD8 class. Log10-transformed breadth and depth values were compared by one-way ANOVA with Sidak's multiple comparisons tests. TCRdb limited this immuneACCESS table to in-frame rearrangements with V and J called. A share of clones is missing; checked studies link under half to unresolved V genes, and the rest is unexplained. The V and J calls and the clone size are those of that table, but D and trimming were determined from the DNA. The sample includes 150,000 or so clones, with approximately 89% observed a single time. Jointly, the top ten make up around 4.4% of the sample.

According to the study, the label for this sample's time point signals: baseline before first vaccination. The vaccinee samples were drawn from two UK trials, COV001 and COV002, one of which was a single-blind randomized controlled phase 2/3 trial testing AZD1222 (ChAdOx1 nCoV-19) in healthy adults. For TCRbeta chain sequencing, PBMC samples were collected from trial participants at day 0 and at day 28 after the second dose. The germline V gene provides CDR1 MGHDK and CDR2 SYGVNS. Relative to germline, V is 2 bases shorter and J is 6 bases shorter, with 13 bases between their ends. The CDR3 numbers 14 residues from cysteine through phenylalanine. The CDR3 DNA has 42 bases and is translated from base 1. Results the study describes overall, beyond this receptor: The vaccine-associated CD4 TCRs covered the entire spike protein, and the dominant responses fell in regions 160-218 and 743-854. Reportedly, almost half of the unique spike-specific TCRs recognized epitopes lying outside the regions that are mutated in the B.1.351 and B.1.1.7 variants. Most participants were white British and females outnumbered males, and the authors suggested that clonal diversity may have been underestimated. Conclusions about previously exposed vaccinees are limited because only six or seven AZD1222 recipients were SARS-CoV-2 seropositive at baseline. No day 14 peak-response samples were available, so repertoires were characterized only after the peak T cell response. The 56-69-year group was small, and its depth increase did not reach significance, likely because of low power. After two AZD1222 doses, spike-specific TCR breadth and depth were significantly higher than at day 0 and than in MenACWY recipients.

The clonotype comes from an adult in good health. The sequences come from peripheral blood, collected on day 0 of AZD1222 vaccination. The chain joins TRBV25-1 to TRBJ1-2; the D gene assignment is ambiguous. The CDR3 here reads CASSEINPRHGYTF. The nucleotides are TGTGCCAGCAGTGAAATAAACCCACGGCATGGCTACACCTTC.